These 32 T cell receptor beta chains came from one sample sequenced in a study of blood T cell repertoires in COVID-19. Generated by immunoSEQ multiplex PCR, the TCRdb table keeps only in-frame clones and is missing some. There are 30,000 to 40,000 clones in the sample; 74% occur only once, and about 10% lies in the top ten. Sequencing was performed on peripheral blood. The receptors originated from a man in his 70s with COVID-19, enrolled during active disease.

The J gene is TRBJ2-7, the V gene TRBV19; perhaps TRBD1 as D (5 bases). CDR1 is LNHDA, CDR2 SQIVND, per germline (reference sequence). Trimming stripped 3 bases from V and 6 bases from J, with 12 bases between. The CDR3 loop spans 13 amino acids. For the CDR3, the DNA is TGTGCCAGTAGTATTGGGGCCAGAGGCGAGCAGTACTTC. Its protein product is CASSIGARGEQYF.

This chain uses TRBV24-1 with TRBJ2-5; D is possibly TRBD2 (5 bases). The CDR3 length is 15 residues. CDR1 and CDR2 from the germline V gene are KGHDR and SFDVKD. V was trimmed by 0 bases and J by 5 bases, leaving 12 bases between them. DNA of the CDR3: TGTGCCACCAGTGATTTGCAGGCGGGTAGGGAGACCCAGTACTTC. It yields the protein CATSDLQAGRETQYF.

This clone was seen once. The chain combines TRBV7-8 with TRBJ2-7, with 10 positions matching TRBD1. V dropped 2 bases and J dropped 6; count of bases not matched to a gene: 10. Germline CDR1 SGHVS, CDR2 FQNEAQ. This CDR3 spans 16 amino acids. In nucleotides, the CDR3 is TGTGCCAGCAGCTTAATCGTGGGGACAGGGGCCGTCGAGCAGTACTTC. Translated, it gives CASSLIVGTGAVEQYF.

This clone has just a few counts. The CDR3 is CSGWGEGDFWGYTF. DNA for the CDR3: TGCAGCGGCTGGGGTGAGGGGGATTTTTGGGGCTACACCTTC. This chain connects TRBV29-1 to TRBJ1-2, with D perhaps TRBD1 (6 bases). The length of the CDR3 is 14 residues. The germline V and J ends were trimmed by 7 bases and 8 bases, with 23 bases remaining between them. Germline V gene data show CDR1 as SQVTM and CDR2 as ANQGSEA.

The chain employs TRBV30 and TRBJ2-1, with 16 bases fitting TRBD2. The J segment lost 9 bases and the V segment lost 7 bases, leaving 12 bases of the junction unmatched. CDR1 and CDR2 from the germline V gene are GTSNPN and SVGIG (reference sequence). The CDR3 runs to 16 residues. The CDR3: CAYKGAGTSGRAEQFF. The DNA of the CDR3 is TGTGCCTACAAAGGGGCAGGGACTAGCGGGAGGGCTGAGCAGTTCTTC.

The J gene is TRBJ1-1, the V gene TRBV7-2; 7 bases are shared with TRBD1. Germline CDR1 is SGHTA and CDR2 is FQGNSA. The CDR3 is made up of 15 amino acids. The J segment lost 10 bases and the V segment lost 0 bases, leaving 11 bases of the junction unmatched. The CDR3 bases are TGTGCCAGCAGCTTAGCGGTCGGCAGGGGGATCGGAGCTTTCTTT. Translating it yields CASSLAVGRGIGAFF.

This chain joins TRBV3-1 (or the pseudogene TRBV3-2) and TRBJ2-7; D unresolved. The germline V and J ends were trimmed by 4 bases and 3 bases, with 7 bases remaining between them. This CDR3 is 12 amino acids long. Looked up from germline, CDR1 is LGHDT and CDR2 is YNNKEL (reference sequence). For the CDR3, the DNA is TGTGCCAGCAGCCCGTCCTTCTACGAGCAGTACTTC. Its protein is CASSPSFYEQYF.

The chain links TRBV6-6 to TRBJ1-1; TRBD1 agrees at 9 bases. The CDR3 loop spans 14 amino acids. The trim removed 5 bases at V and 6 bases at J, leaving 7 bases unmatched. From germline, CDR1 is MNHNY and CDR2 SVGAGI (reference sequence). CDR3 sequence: CASSLAGQGAEAFF. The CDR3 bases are TGTGCCAGCAGTCTGGCGGGACAGGGCGCTGAAGCTTTCTTT.

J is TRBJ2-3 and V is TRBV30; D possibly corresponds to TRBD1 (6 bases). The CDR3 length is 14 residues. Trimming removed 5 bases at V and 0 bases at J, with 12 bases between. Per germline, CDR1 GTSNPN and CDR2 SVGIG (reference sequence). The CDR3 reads CAWEQGASTDTQYF. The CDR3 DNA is TGTGCCTGGGAACAGGGCGCTAGCACAGATACGCAGTATTTT.

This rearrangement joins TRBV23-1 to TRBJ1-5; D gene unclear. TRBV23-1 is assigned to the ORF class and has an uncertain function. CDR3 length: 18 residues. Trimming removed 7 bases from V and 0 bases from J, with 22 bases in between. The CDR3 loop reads CASNPWGGKAYSNQPQHF. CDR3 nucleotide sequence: TGCGCCAGCAATCCTTGGGGAGGGAAGGCCTATAGCAATCAGCCCCAGCATTTT.

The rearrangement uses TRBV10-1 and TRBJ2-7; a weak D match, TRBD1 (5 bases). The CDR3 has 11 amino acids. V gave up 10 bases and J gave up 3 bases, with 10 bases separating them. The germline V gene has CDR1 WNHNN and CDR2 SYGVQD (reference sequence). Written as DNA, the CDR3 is TGCGCCACGCAGGGCAGCTACGAGCAGTACTTC. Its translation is CATQGSYEQYF.

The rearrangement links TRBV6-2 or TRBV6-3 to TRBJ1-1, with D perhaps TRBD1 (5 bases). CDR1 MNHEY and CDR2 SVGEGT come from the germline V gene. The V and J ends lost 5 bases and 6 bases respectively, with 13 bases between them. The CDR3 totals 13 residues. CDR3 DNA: TGTGCCAGCAGTGCAGGGTGGGGCTCTGAAGCTTTCTTT. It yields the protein CASSAGWGSEAFF.

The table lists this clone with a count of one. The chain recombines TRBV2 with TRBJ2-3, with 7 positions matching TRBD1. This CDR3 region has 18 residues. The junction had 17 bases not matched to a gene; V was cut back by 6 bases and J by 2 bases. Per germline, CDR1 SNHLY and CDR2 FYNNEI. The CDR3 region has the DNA TGTGCCAGCAGCGTCCAAGGACAGGTGGTACACAACACAGATACGCAGTATTTT. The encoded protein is CASSVQGQVVHNTDTQYF.

The CDR3 region is CAISGPTSGATDTQYF. CDR3 sequence (DNA): TGTGCCATCAGTGGGCCGACTAGCGGGGCTACAGATACGCAGTATTTT. The genes are TRBV10-3 and TRBJ2-3; TRBD2 agrees at 11 bases. The germline gives CDR1 ENHRY, CDR2 SYGVKD. The junction had 6 bases not matched to a gene; V was cut back by 4 bases and J by 3 bases. CDR3 length equals 16 residues.

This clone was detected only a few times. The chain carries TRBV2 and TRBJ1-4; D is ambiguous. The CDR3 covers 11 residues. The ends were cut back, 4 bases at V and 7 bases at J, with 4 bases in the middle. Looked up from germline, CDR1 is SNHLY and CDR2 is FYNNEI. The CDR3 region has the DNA TGTGCCAGCAGTGTCGTTGAAAAACTGTTTTTT. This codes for CASSVVEKLFF.

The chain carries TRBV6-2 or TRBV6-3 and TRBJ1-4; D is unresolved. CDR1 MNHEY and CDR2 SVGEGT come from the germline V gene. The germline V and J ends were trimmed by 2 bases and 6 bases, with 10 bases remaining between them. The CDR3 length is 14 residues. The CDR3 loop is CASSYGWRHEKLFF. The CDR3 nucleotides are TGTGCCAGCAGTTACGGGTGGAGGCATGAAAAACTGTTTTTT.

CDR3 nucleotides: TGTGCCAGCAGTTTTTTCCCAACTGAAGCTTTCTTT. This translates into CASSFFPTEAFF. V is TRBV12-3 or TRBV12-4 and J is TRBJ1-1; D is undetermined. The CDR3 is 12 amino acids. Trimming stripped 3 bases from V and 5 bases from J, with 7 bases between.

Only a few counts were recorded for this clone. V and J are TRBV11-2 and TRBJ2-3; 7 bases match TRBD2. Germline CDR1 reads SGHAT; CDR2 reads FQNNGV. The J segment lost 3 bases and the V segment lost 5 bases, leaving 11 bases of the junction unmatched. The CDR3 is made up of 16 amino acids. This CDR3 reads CASSDRTRGRTDTQYF. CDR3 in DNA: TGTGCCAGCAGCGATCGGACTAGAGGAAGGACAGATACGCAGTATTTT.

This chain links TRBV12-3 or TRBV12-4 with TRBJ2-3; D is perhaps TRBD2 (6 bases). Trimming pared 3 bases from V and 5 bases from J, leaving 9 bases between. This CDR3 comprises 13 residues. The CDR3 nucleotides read TGTGCCAGCAGTTTTCCCGGGAGAGATACGCAGTATTTT. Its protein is CASSFPGRDTQYF.

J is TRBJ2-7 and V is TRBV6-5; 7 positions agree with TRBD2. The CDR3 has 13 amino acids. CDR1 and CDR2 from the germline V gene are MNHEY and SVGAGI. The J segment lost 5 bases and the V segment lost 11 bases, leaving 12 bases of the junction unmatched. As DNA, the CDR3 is TGTGCCGTACGAGGCGGGAGTACCCACGAGCAGTACTTC. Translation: CAVRGGSTHEQYF.

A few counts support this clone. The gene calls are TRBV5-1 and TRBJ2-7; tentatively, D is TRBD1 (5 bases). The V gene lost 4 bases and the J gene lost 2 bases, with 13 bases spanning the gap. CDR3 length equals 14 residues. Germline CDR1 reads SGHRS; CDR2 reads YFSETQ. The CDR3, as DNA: TGCGCCAGCAGCCCCAGAGACAGCGCCTACGAGCAGTACTTC. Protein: CASSPRDSAYEQYF.

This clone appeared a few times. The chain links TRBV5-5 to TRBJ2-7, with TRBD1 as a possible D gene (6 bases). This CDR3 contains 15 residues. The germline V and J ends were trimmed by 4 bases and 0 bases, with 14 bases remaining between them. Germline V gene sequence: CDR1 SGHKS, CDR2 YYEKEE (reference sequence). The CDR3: CASSRTVGNSYEQYF. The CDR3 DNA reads TGTGCCAGCAGCCGGACAGTTGGAAACTCCTACGAGCAGTACTTC.

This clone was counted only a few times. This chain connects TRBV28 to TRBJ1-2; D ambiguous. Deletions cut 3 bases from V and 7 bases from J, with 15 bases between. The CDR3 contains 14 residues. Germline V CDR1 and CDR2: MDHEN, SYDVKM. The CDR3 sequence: CASSFYGLGGGYTF. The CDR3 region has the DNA TGTGCCAGCAGTTTTTATGGGCTTGGAGGTGGCTACACCTTC.

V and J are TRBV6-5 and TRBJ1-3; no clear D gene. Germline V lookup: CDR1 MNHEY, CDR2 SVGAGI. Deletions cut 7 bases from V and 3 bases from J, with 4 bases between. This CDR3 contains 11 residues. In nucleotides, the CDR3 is TGTGCCAGCACAGGTGGAAACACCATATATTTT. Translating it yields CASTGGNTIYF.

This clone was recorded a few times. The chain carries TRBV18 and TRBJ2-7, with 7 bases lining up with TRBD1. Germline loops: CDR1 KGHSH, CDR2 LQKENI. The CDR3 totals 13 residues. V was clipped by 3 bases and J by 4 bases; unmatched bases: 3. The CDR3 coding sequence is TGTGCCAGCTCACCGGGGACAGCTTACGAGCAGTACTTC. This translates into CASSPGTAYEQYF.

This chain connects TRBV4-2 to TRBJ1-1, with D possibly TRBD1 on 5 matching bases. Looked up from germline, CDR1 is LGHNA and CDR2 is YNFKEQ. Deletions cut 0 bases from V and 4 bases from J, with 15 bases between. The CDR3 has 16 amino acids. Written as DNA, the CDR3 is TGTGCCAGCAGCCAAGATGCCGGGGGAGCAAGCACTGAAGCTTTCTTT. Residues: CASSQDAGGASTEAFF.

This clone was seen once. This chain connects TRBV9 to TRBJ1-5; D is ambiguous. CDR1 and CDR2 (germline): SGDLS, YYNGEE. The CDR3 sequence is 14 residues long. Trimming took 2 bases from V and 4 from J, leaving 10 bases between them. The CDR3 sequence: CASSVPISNQPQHF. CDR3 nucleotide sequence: TGTGCCAGCAGCGTCCCTATCTCGAATCAGCCCCAGCATTTT.

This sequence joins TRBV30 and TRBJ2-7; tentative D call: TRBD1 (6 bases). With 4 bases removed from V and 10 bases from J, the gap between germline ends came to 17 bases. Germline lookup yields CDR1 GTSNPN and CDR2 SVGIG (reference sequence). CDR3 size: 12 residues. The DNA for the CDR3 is TGTGCCTGGACGGAAGGTTGGACAGTTCAGTACTTC. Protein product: CAWTEGWTVQYF.

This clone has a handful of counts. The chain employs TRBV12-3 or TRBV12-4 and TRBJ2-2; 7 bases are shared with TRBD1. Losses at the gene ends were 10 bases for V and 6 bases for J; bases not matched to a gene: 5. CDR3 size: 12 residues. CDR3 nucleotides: TGTGCCACCAGACAGGGCCCCGGGGAGCTGTTTTTT. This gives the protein CATRQGPGELFF.

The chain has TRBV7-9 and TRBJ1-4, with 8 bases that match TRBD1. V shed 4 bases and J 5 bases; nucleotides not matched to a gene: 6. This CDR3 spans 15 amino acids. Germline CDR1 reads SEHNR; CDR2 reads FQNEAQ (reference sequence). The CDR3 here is CASSWGDRNNEKLFF. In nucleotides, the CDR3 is TGTGCCAGCAGCTGGGGGGACAGGAACAATGAAAAACTGTTTTTT.

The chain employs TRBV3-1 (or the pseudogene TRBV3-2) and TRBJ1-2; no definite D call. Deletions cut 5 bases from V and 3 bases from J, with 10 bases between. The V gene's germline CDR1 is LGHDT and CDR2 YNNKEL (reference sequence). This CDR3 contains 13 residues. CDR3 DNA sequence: TGTGCCAGCAGCTTAGGAGGCTACTATGGCTACACCTTC. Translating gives CASSLGGYYGYTF.

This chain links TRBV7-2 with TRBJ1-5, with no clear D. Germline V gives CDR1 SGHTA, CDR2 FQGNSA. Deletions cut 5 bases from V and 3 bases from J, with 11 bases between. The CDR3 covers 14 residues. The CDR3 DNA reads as TGTGCCAGCAGCACGTGGCAGTACAATCAGCCCCAGCATTTT. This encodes CASSTWQYNQPQHF.